The rows below give T cell receptor beta chains drawn from one sample of a study of T cell repertoires in cytomegalovirus infection. From the reads, TCRdb called clonotypes with MiXCR, one entry per CDR3 protein. Of 150,000 or so distinct CDR3 sequences in the sample, about a fifth are singletons; the top ten hold under 30%. Antigens for these TCRs are unknown. The sample here was CD8+ T cells from cultured PBMCs, taken from culture after CMV antigen stimulation. Receptor source: a human donor in good health (CMV status not recorded). Some clones in this sample may be carry-over from other donors' samples. CDR3s include the opening cysteine and the closing phenylalanine or tryptophan. D genes are given only for firm matches. Expanded clones are given a class, and other clones once, few, many or no size at all.

D,J,size,V,DNA,CDR3
.,TRBJ2-2,.,TRBV6-1,TGTGCCAGTCTCTTCCACGACGGGGGTTGGGTGACCGGGGAGCTGTTTTTT,CASLFHDGGWVTGELFF
.,TRBJ2-3,few,TRBV20-1,TGCAGTGCTAGGGAAGTAGATACGCAGTATTTT,CSAREVDTQYF
TRBD2,TRBJ2-1,.,TRBV2,TGTGCCACCCGTACTAGCGGAGAGCAGTTCTTC,CATRTSGEQFF
.,TRBJ2-5,.,TRBV7-9,TGTGCCAGCAGCCCCGTCGGACCAGAACAAGAGACCCAGTACTTC,CASSPVGPEQETQYF
.,TRBJ1-2,.,TRBV7-6,TGTGCCAGCAGCCCAGGCGGGGGTTACTATGGCTACACCTTC,CASSPGGGYYGYTF
TRBD1,TRBJ1-5,.,TRBV12-5,TGTGCTAGTGGTTTGGTAGGGGGCACGGTCCCTAATCAGCCCCAGCATTTT,CASGLVGGTVPNQPQHF
.,TRBJ2-3,few,TRBV7-2,TGTGCCAGCAGCCCACCGGGCGGGTCCAACACAGATACGCAGTATTTT,CASSPPGGSNTDTQYF
TRBD1,TRBJ1-2,many,TRBV27,TGTGCCAGCAGTTTAGGGACAGGGGGATACTATGGCTACACCTTC,CASSLGTGGYYGYTF
TRBD2,TRBJ2-7,.,TRBV7-8,TGTGCCAGCAGCTGGGCTAGCGGGGGGAAATACGAGCAGTACTTC,CASSWASGGKYEQYF
TRBD2,TRBJ2-3,.,TRBV30,TGTGCCTGGAGTGTACGCGGGGGGGCAGATACGCAGTATTTT,CAWSVRGGADTQYF
.,TRBJ2-7,.,TRBV7-2,TGTGCCAGCAACTTATATGGAGGCGTATTAGACGAGCAGTACTTC,CASNLYGGVLDEQYF
TRBD1,TRBJ2-7,.,TRBV11-2,TGTGCCAGCAGTCTTATCGTCGGCCGAGGACAGGACTACGAGCAGTACTTC,CASSLIVGRGQDYEQYF
TRBD1,TRBJ2-1,.,TRBV12-3/TRBV12-4,TGTGCCAGCAGCGACGGACAGGGAAACTACAATGAGCAGTTCTTC,CASSDGQGNYNEQFF
.,TRBJ1-5,few,TRBV6-1,TGTGCCAGCAGCCCGGGACCGCTGAACAATCAGCCCCAGCATTTT,CASSPGPLNNQPQHF
.,TRBJ2-7,.,TRBV4-3,TGCGCCAGCAGCCAAGATGGGAGGGGGCTTGGAACCTACGAGCAGTACTTC,CASSQDGRGLGTYEQYF
.,TRBJ2-7,.,TRBV9,TGTGCCAGCAGCGTAGGATCCCTGAGTCGCGGCGAGCAGTACTTC,CASSVGSLSRGEQYF
TRBD1,TRBJ1-6,few,TRBV4-2,TGTGCCAGCAGCCAAGGCAGGGACAGTTATTCACCCCTCCACTTT,CASSQGRDSYSPLHF
.,TRBJ2-7,.,TRBV28,TGTGCCAGCAGTTCCCCGAGTGATGGGACCAGCTCCTACGAGCAGTACTTC,CASSSPSDGTSSYEQYF
TRBD1,TRBJ2-7,.,TRBV7-2,TGTGCCAGCAAGCAACGGACAGGGCCCGCGGAAGAGCAGTACTTC,CASKQRTGPAEEQYF
.,TRBJ2-5,.,TRBV4-3,TGCGCCAGCAGCCGAGGGGGGAGGGAGACCCAGTACTTC,CASSRGGRETQYF
.,TRBJ1-5,.,TRBV28,TGTGCCAGCAGCCCACCTAGCAATCAGCCCCAGCATTTT,CASSPPSNQPQHF
.,TRBJ2-5,few,TRBV7-2,TGTGCCAGCAGCTCCCGGGGCTATGCGCAAGAGACCCAGTACTTC,CASSSRGYAQETQYF
.,TRBJ2-7,.,TRBV12-3/TRBV12-4,TGTGCCAGCAGTTTAGGAGGTATGGACGAGCAGTACTTC,CASSLGGMDEQYF
.,TRBJ1-6,.,TRBV28,TGTGCCAGCAGTCCAAGGGACACCAGCTCCTATAATTCACCCCTCCACTTT,CASSPRDTSSYNSPLHF
.,TRBJ2-7,few,TRBV7-2,TGTGCCAGCAGCTCACAGTCGAACGAGCAGTACTTC,CASSSQSNEQYF
.,TRBJ1-1,few,TRBV9,TGTGCCAGCAGCGTTCAACGGGACGCCGGTCGTGGGAACACTGAAGCTTTCTTT,CASSVQRDAGRGNTEAFF
TRBD1,TRBJ1-1,.,TRBV7-6,TGTGCCAGCAGCGAGCGGACAGGGGTGAACACTGAAGCTTTCTTT,CASSERTGVNTEAFF
.,TRBJ1-2,many,TRBV29-1,TGCAGCGTTGAAAGTCAAACCGGGGCCGACCATAACTATGGCTACACCTTC,CSVESQTGADHNYGYTF
.,TRBJ2-1,few,TRBV13,TGTGCCAGCAGCTTAGGACAGGACTACAATGAGCAGTTCTTC,CASSLGQDYNEQFF
.,TRBJ2-7,.,TRBV6-5,TGTGCCAGCAGTTACTCAGAGAGAACCTACGAGCAGTACTTC,CASSYSERTYEQYF
TRBD1,TRBJ1-5,.,TRBV12-3/TRBV12-4,TGTGCCAGCAGCCTAGCGGCAGGGGGGAGTCAGCCCCAGCATTTT,CASSLAAGGSQPQHF
.,TRBJ1-4,few,TRBV7-2,TGTGCCAGCAGCTTATCACCGGCGTCGGAAAAACTGTTTTTT,CASSLSPASEKLFF
.,TRBJ2-5,few,TRBV7-8,TGTGCCAGCAGCACGGATTTAGCGAGTTGGGTACGAGAGACCCAGTACTTC,CASSTDLASWVRETQYF
.,TRBJ1-4,.,TRBV4-2,TGTGCCAGCAGCCAACGCCACGGGAATAATGAAAAACTGTTTTTT,CASSQRHGNNEKLFF
TRBD2,TRBJ2-2,few,TRBV7-6,TGTGCCAGCAGCTTGGGCGGGAGAGCCGGGGAGCTGTTTTTT,CASSLGGRAGELFF
.,TRBJ2-7,few,TRBV12-3/TRBV12-4,TGTGCCAGCAGCCGGGACTGGAGCTCCTACGAGCAGTACTTC,CASSRDWSSYEQYF
TRBD1,TRBJ2-7,.,TRBV12-3/TRBV12-4,TGTGCCAGCAAGGAAGGGGGCCCATCCTACGAGCAGTACTTC,CASKEGGPSYEQYF
TRBD2,TRBJ2-2,few,TRBV7-2,TGTGCCAGCAGCTCAGGAAGCGCGGGGGGGTCCGGGGAGCTGTTTTTT,CASSSGSAGGSGELFF
.,TRBJ2-2,few,TRBV7-8,TGTGCCAGCAGCTCCCGGTTGACTAGTGCGAACACCGGGGAGCTGTTTTTT,CASSSRLTSANTGELFF
TRBD2,TRBJ2-7,.,TRBV12-5,TGTGCTAGTGGCAACAGCGGGGTTAGCTCCTACGAGCAGTACTTC,CASGNSGVSSYEQYF
.,TRBJ2-5,.,TRBV5-1,TGCGCCAGCAGCTTGGCCCCGGGACAAGCCATTCCCCAAGAGACCCAGTACTTC,CASSLAPGQAIPQETQYF